This T cell receptor beta chain was identified during a study of cytomegalovirus exposure and HLA in healthy donors. Vbeta (60) and Jbeta (13) primers were used in the PCR. Only in-frame clones appear in the TCRdb table, and some are missing; sequencing was by immunoSEQ multiplex PCR. This sample carries over 200,000 clones, 77% of them seen once, and the ten largest clones take 2.7%. This CDR3 is 15 amino acids long. CDR1 and CDR2 from the germline V gene are SGHNT and YYREEE (reference sequence). The V gene end was trimmed by 6 bases and the J gene end by 1 base; junction bases not matched to a gene: 8. A remark on this clone: Its matching antigen is unknown.

General study points: One later analysis reportedly identified an Asian-associated ancestry cluster that showed fewer N-insertions than the approximately 710-donor mean.

The source material was PBMCs. This chain joins TRBV5-4 and TRBJ1-2, with TRBD1 matching over 8 bases. The sequence was collected from a woman aged 55-69 years in good health and CMV-seropositive. CDR3: CASKHGGQDNYGYTF. As DNA, the CDR3 is TGTGCCAGCAAACACGGGGGACAGGATAACTATGGCTACACCTTC.